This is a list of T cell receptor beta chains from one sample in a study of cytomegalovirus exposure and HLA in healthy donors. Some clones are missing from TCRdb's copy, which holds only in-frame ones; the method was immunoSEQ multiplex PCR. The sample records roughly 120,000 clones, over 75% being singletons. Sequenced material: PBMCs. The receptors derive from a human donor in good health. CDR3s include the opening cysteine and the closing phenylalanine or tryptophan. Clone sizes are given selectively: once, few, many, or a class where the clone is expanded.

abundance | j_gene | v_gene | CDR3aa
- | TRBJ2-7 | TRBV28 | CASSLGGTRIYEQYF
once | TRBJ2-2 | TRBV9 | CASSPRGDRGTTGELFF
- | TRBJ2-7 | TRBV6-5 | CASSSTGDYEQYF
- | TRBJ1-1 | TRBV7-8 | CASSPTGVNTEAFF
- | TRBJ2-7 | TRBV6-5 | CASSYRDTDYEQYF
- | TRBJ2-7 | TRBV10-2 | CASSDELLYEQYF
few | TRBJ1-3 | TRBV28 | CASSTDRAAGNTIYF
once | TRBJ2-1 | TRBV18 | CASSQTRNEQFF
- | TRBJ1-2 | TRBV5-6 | CASSLATGAGYTF
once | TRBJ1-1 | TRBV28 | CASSLPGDRDTEAFF
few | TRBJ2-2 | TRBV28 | CASSKGAGVNTGELFF
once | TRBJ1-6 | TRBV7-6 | CASSLYERTGENSPLHF
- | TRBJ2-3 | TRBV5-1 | CASNARDRAWDTQYF
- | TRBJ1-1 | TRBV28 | CASSLLARAIEAFF
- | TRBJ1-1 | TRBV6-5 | CASNWTGWTEAFF
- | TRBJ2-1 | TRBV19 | CASSTGTSGSPEQFF
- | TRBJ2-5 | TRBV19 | CASSVRARQQETQYF
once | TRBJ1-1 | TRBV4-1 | CASSQVWDRNTEAFF
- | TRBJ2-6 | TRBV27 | CASSPGTVGSGANVLTF
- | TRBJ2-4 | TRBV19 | CASRRQGGDIQYF